This T cell receptor beta chain was sequenced for a study of T cells after yellow fever vaccination. This clonotype was detected a few times. Its antigen remains unknown. The CDR3 sequence is 14 residues long. Trimming stripped 0 bases from V and 0 bases from J, with 8 bases between. Germline assignment: CDR1 DFQATT and CDR2 SNEGSKA (reference sequence). TCRdb re-derived calls from the 5' RACE reads in MiXCR, one entry per CDR3 protein. The data hold about 330,000 distinct CDR3 sequences, with roughly 8.6% observed a single time. Study results and caveats: Booster sampling recovered most clones from primary vaccination (less than 97% CD4, approximately 90% CD8). Peak timing came faster in the weaker secondary response, day 5 versus 15.

The clonotype was recovered from a man younger than 30 who received the YFV17D yellow fever vaccine. The J gene is TRBJ1-1, the V gene TRBV20-1; D uncertain. Sequences were derived from PBMCs, sampled around 45 days after the first yellow fever vaccination. CDR3 protein: CSARDLGLNTEAFF. The CDR3 DNA reads TGCAGTGCTAGAGATCTTGGGCTGAACACTGAAGCTTTCTTT.